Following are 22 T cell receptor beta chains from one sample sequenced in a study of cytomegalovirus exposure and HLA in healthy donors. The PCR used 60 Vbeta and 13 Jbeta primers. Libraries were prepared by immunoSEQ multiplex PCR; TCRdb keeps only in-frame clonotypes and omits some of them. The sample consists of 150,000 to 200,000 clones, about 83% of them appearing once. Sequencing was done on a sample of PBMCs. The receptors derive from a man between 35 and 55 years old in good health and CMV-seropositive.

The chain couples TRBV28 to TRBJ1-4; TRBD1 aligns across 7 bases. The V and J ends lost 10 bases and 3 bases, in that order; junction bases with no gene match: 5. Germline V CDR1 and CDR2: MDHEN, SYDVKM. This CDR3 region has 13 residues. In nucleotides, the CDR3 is TGTGCCACCTGGGGGACAGCTAATGAAAAACTGTTTTTT. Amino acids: CATWGTANEKLFF.

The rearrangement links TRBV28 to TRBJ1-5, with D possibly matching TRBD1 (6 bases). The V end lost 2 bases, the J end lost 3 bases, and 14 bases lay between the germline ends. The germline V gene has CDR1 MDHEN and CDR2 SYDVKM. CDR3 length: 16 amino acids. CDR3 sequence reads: CASSLGRGEYNQPQHF. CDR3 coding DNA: TGTGCCAGCAGTTTAGGCAGGGGCGAATACAATCAGCCCCAGCATTTT.

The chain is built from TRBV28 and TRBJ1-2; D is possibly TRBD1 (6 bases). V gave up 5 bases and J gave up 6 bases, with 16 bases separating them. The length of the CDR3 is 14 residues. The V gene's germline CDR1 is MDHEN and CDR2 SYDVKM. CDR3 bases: TGTGCCAGCAGTCCCCGGGACATGAGTCATGGCTACACCTTC. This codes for CASSPRDMSHGYTF.

CDR3 nucleotides: TGTGCCAGCAGTTTGACAGGACGTAATCAGCCCCAGCATTTT. This sequence encodes CASSLTGRNQPQHF. The chain carries TRBV6-1 and TRBJ1-5; tentative D call: TRBD1 (6 bases). The germline V gene encodes CDR1 MNHNS and CDR2 SASEGT. The CDR3 runs to 14 residues. The V and J ends lost 5 bases and 4 bases respectively, with 12 bases between them.

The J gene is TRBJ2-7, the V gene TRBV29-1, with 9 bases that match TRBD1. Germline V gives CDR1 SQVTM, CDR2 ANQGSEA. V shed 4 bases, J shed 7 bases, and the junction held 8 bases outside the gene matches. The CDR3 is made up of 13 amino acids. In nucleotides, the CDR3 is TGCAGCGTTGGAAGACAGGGGGTCGGGGAGCAGTACTTC. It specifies CSVGRQGVGEQYF.

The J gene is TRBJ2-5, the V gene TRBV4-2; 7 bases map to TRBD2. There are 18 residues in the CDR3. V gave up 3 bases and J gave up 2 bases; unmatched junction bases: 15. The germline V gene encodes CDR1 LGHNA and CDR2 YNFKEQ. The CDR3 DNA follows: TGTGCCAGCAGCCAGGGGTGGAGGGGCAGCGGGGTGCAAGAGACCCAGTACTTC. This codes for CASSQGWRGSGVQETQYF.

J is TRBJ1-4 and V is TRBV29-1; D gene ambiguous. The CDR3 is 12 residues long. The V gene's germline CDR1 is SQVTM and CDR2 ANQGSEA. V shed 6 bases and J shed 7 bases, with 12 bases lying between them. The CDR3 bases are TGCAGCGTCCCTGACAATTCTGAAAAACTGTTTTTT. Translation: CSVPDNSEKLFF.

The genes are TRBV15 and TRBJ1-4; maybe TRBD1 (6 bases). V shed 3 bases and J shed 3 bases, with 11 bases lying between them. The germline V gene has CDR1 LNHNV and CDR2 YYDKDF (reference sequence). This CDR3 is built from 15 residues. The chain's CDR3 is CATSSQGSANEKLFF. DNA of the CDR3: TGTGCCACCAGCAGCCAGGGGTCAGCTAATGAAAAACTGTTTTTT.

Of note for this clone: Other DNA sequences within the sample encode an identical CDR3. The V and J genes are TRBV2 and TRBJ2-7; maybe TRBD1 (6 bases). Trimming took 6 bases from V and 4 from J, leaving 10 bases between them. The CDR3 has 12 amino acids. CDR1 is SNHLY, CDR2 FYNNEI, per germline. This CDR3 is CASRSDSYEQYF. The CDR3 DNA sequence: TGTGCCAGCAGGTCGGACAGTTACGAGCAGTACTTC. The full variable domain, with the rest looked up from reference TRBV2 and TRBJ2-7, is EPEVTQTPSHQVTQMGQEVILRCVPISNHLYFYWYRQILGQKVEFLVSFYNNEISEKSEIFDDQFSVERPDGSNFTLKIRSTKLEDSAMYFCASRSDSYEQYFGPGTRLTVT.

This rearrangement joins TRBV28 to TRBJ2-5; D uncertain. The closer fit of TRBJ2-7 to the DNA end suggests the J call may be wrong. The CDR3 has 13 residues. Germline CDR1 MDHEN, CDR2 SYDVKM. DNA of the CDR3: TGTGCCAGCAGTTTTGTCCGGTCCTACGAGCAGTACTTC. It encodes CASSFVRSYEQYF.

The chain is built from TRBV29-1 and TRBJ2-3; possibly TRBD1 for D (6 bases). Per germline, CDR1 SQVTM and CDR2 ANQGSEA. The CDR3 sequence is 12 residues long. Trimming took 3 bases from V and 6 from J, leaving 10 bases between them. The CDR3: CSVDTGSDTQYF. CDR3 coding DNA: TGCAGCGTTGATACAGGGTCCGATACGCAGTATTTT.

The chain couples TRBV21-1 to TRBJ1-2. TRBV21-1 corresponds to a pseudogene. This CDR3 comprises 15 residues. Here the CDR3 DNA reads TGTGCCAGCGAAAAGGGAGGGTTGAGACTCTGTGGCTACACCTTC. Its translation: CASEKGGLRLCGYTF.

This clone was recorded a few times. In nucleotides, the CDR3 is TGTGCCATCCGCAGTGGACTGTACAATGAGCAGTTCTTC. Translation: CAIRSGLYNEQFF. The chain links TRBV10-3 to TRBJ2-1; maybe TRBD2 (5 bases). Trimming cost V 8 bases and J 4 bases, with 12 bases left between them. This CDR3 has 13 amino acids. Per germline, CDR1 ENHRY and CDR2 SYGVKD.

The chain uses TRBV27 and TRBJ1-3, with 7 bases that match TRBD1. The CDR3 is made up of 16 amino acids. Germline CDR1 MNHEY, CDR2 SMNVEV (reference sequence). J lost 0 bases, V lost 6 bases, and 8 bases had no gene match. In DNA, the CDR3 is TGTGCCAGCAGGATGACAGGGACGGCCTCTGGAAACACCATATATTTT. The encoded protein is CASRMTGTASGNTIYF.

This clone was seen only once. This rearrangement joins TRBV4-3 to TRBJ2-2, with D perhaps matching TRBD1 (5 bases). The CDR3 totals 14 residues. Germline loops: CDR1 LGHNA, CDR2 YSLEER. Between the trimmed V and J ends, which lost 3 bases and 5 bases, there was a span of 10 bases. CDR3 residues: CASSQIGETGELFF. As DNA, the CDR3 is TGCGCCAGCAGCCAGATAGGGGAAACCGGGGAGCTGTTTTTT.

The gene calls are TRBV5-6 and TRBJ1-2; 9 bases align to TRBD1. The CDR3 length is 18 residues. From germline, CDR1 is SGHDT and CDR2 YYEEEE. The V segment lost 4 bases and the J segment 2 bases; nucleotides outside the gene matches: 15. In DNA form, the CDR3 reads TGTGCCAGCAGCCTAGGGACAGGGTTTCCCTCGTCGAACTATGGCTACACCTTC. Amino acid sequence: CASSLGTGFPSSNYGYTF.

CDR3 loop: CASSQDIETGGTEAFF. CDR3 in DNA: TGCGCCAGCAGCCAAGATATAGAAACAGGGGGGACTGAAGCTTTCTTT. The chain has TRBV4-3 and TRBJ1-1; 8 bases align to TRBD1. Germline values: CDR1 LGHNA, CDR2 YSLEER. This CDR3 comprises 16 residues. The ends lost 0 bases at V and 5 bases at J; junction bases unmatched: 8.

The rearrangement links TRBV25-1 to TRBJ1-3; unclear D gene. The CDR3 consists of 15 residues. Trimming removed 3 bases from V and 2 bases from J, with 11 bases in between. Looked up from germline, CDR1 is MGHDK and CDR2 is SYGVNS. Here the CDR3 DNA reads TGTGCCAGCAGTGATTCGTACAGACCTGGAAACACCATATATTTT. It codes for CASSDSYRPGNTIYF.

CDR3 protein: CASSPTDRATDGYTF. CDR3 nucleotide sequence: TGTGCCAGCTCACCCACAGACAGGGCCACTGATGGCTACACCTTC. The gene calls are TRBV18 and TRBJ1-2; 7 nucleotides align to TRBD1. CDR3 length: 15 amino acids. Germline V gene lookup returns CDR1 KGHSH and CDR2 LQKENI. V shed 3 bases and J 6 bases; nucleotides not matched to a gene: 10.

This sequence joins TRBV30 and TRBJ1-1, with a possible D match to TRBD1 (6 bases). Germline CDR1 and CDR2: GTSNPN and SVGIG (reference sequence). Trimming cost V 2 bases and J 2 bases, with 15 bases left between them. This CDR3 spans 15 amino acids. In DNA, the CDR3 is TGTGCCTGGAGTATTGTCGGACAGCGCAACACTGAAGCTTTCTTT. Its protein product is CAWSIVGQRNTEAFF.

The CDR3 DNA is TGTGCCAGCTCAGAAAGGTCCGGGGACACTGAAGCTTTCTTT. Residues: CASSERSGDTEAFF. The genes are TRBV18 and TRBJ1-1; D is ambiguous. The CDR3 loop spans 14 amino acids. The germline V gene encodes CDR1 KGHSH and CDR2 LQKENI. V lost 5 bases, J lost 3 bases, and 13 bases lay in between.

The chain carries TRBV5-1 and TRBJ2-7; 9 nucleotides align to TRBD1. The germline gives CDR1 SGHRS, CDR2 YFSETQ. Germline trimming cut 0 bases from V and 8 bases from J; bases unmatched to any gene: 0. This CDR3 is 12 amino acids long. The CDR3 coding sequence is TGCGCCAGCAGCTTGGACAGGGGGCAGCAGTACTTC. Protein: CASSLDRGQQYF.